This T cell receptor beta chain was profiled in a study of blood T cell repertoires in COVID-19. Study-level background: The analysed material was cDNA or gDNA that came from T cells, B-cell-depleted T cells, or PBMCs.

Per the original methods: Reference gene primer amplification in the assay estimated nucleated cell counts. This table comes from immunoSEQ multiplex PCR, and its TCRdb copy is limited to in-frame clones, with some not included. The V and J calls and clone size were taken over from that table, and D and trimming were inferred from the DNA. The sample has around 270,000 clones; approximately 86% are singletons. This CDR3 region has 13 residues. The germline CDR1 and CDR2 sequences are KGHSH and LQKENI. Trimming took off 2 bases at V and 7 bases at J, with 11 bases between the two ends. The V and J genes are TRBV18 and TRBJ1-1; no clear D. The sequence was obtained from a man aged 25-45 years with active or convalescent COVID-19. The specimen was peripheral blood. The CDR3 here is CASSPKEAGEAFF. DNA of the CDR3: TGTGCCAGCTCACCAAAAGAGGCGGGTGAAGCTTTCTTT.